This T cell receptor (beta chain) was profiled in a study of regulatory T cells in long-lasting Graves disease. Study-wide points: Persistent cases favored TRBV28, TRBJ1-2 and TRBJ2-5. Results may be inaccurate due to the small sample size.

iRepertoire HTBI primers and Arm-PCR of CDR3 regions built TCR beta libraries. Authors' data handling: Identified segments across samples numbered fewer than 80 TRBV and 14 to 15 TRBJ. Via MiXCR, TCRdb re-called the multiplex PCR reads, giving one row per CDR3 protein. The V and J calls reflect TCRdb's pipeline rather than the authors' work. The table shows roughly 500,000 distinct CDR3 sequences, with roughly 14% occurring only once. The time point is: newly diagnosed GD, antithyroid drugs for less than 3 months. Preparation of the TCR library used RNA extracted from PBMCs. This clonotype has a count of ten or more. Its antigen remains unidentified. Trimming cost V 3 bases and J 5 bases; bases outside gene matches: 10. Germline V gene data show CDR1 as WNHNN and CDR2 as SYGVQD (reference sequence). The CDR3 covers 17 residues. These data also formed part of another study, on T cells in Graves' hyperthyroidism and ophthalmopathy.

V usage is TRBV10-1 and J usage is TRBJ2-3; 11 bases fit TRBD2. The clonotype originates from a man aged 30 to 45 with Graves disease. This material consisted of peripheral blood mononuclear cells (PBMCs), taken at new diagnosis, from a patient treated with antithyroid drugs. CDR3 region: CASSDPGLAEMKDTQYF. The CDR3 DNA sequence: TGCGCCAGCAGTGATCCGGGACTAGCGGAAATGAAAGATACGCAGTATTTT.